The TCR beta chain described here comes from a study of blood T cell repertoires in COVID-19. Study in general: Samples of COVID-19 (acute and convalescent) were obtained from the United States, Italy and Spain. PBMCs, B-cell-depleted T cells, or T cells were the source of the cDNA or gDNA that made up the material.

V was clipped by 6 bases and J by 2 bases; unmatched bases: 6. There are 14 residues in the CDR3. Per germline, CDR1 SGHTA and CDR2 FQGTGA. As originally analysed: Amplification from reference gene primers served as the basis for estimated nucleated cell counts. Data came from immunoSEQ multiplex PCR; TCRdb stores just in-frame clones and leaves some out. The DNA gave D and trimming, while V, J and clone size come from that table. This sample has around 78,000 clones, with around 86% found just once. This clonotype was sampled from a woman aged 60 to 75 with acute or convalescent COVID-19. The rearrangement joins TRBV7-3 to TRBJ2-7; 8 bases align to TRBD1. Sequenced: peripheral blood. CDR3 amino acids: CASSPGTGAYEQYF. The DNA for the CDR3 is TGTGCCAGCAGTCCCGGGACAGGAGCCTACGAGCAGTACTTC.